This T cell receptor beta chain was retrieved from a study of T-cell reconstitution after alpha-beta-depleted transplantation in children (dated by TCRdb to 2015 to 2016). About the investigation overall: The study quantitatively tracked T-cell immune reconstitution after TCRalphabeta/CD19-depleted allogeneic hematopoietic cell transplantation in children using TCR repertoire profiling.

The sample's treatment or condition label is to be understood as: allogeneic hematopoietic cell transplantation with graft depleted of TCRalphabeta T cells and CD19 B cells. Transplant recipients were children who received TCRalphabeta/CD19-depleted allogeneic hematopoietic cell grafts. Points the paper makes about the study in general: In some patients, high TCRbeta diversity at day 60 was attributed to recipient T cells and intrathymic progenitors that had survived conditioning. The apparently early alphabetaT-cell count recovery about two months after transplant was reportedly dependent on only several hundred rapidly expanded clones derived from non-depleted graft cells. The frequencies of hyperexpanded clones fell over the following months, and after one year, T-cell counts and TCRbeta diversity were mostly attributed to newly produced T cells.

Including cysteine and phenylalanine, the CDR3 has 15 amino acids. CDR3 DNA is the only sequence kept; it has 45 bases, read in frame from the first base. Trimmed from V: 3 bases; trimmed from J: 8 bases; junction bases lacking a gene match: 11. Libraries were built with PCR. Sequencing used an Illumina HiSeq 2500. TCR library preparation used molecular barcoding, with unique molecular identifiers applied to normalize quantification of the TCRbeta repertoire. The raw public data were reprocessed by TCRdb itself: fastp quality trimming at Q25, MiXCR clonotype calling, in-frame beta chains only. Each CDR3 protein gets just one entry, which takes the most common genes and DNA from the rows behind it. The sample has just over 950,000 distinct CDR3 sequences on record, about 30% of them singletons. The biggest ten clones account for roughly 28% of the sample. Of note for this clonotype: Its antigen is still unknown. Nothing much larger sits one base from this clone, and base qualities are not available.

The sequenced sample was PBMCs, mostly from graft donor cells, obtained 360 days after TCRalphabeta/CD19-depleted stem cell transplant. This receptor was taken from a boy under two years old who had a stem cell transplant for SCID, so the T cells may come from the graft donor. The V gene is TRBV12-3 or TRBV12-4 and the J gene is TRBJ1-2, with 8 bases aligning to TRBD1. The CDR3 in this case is CASSFGLDRAWGYTF. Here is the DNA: TGTGCCAGCAGTTTCGGCCTGGACAGGGCGTGGGGCTACACCTTC.